The text below deals with one TCR beta chain. This entry comes from a study of blood T cell repertoires in COVID-19. Libraries were prepared by immunoSEQ multiplex PCR; TCRdb keeps only in-frame clonotypes and omits some of them. The sample has 50,000 to 55,000 clones, around 80% seen once; the top ten hold 11% to 15%. From germline, CDR1 is SGHAT and CDR2 FQNNGV. This CDR3 spans 16 amino acids. V was trimmed by 5 bases and J by 0 bases, leaving 13 bases between them. Sequencing was performed on peripheral blood. The clonotype originates from a human donor in a cohort sampled during active COVID-19. The chain joins TRBV11-2 to TRBJ1-4; possible D gene TRBD1, 6 bases. The CDR3 here is CASSTGQIATNEKLFF. In nucleotides, the CDR3 is TGTGCCAGCAGCACCGGACAGATCGCAACTAATGAAAAACTGTTTTTT.